Listed below are T cell receptor beta chains from one sample, sequenced in a study of T cell responses to AZD1222 COVID-19 vaccine. Here immunoSEQ multiplex PCR was the method, and the copy in TCRdb shows in-frame clones only, minus some. In the table there are roughly 120,000 clones, 75% to 90% of which are singletons. The specimen comprised peripheral blood, sampled on day 0 of AZD1222 vaccination. Every receptor here comes from an adult in good health. Each CDR3 is given with its conserved first and last residue. D genes are given only for firm matches. Only some rows state a clone size, as once, few, many or a class for expanded clones.

D gene: TRBD2; clone size: once; V gene: TRBV4-2; CDR3 length: 16; CDR3 protein: CASKPGGEMHNNEQFF
D gene: .; clone size: .; V gene: TRBV9; CDR3 length: 16; CDR3 protein: CASSARDENWNQPQHF
D gene: .; clone size: .; V gene: TRBV5-7; CDR3 length: 16; CDR3 protein: CASSYLTVFPTLAQYF
D gene: .; clone size: .; V gene: TRBV5-4; CDR3 length: 16; CDR3 protein: CASSFRRVGGTDTQYF
D gene: TRBD1; clone size: many; V gene: TRBV10-1; CDR3 length: 15; CDR3 protein: CASSEQGQGAETQYF
D gene: .; clone size: few; V gene: TRBV4-1; CDR3 length: 18; CDR3 protein: CASSHRGTSHTPNQPQHF
D gene: TRBD2; clone size: .; V gene: TRBV9; CDR3 length: 14; CDR3 protein: CASSVVLADYEQYF
D gene: TRBD2; clone size: .; V gene: TRBV7-9; CDR3 length: 15; CDR3 protein: CASDYTGAGNYEQYF
D gene: .; clone size: .; V gene: TRBV30; CDR3 length: 13; CDR3 protein: CAWSEQVSYEQYF
D gene: TRBD1; clone size: once; V gene: TRBV11-2; CDR3 length: 15; CDR3 protein: CASNRDRMYNSPLHF
D gene: .; clone size: many; V gene: TRBV27; CDR3 length: 14; CDR3 protein: CASSLGWGRQPQHF
D gene: .; clone size: .; V gene: TRBV29-1; CDR3 length: 12; CDR3 protein: CSVESGIYGYTF
D gene: TRBD2; clone size: .; V gene: TRBV24-1; CDR3 length: 16; CDR3 protein: CATSDPGTSKPNEQFF
D gene: .; clone size: .; V gene: TRBV19; CDR3 length: 16; CDR3 protein: CASTEYATDRNQPQHF
D gene: TRBD1; clone size: .; V gene: TRBV5-1; CDR3 length: 14; CDR3 protein: CASSLDGQVNEQFF
D gene: .; clone size: .; V gene: TRBV7-6; CDR3 length: 12; CDR3 protein: CASSLNGNTIYF
D gene: TRBD1; clone size: .; V gene: TRBV7-3; CDR3 length: 15; CDR3 protein: CASNRQGDRTGELFF
D gene: .; clone size: .; V gene: TRBV6-2/TRBV6-3; CDR3 length: 16; CDR3 protein: CASSYSREQSYNEQFF
D gene: .; clone size: .; V gene: TRBV5-1; CDR3 length: 12; CDR3 protein: CASSFDNYGYTF
D gene: .; clone size: .; V gene: TRBV30; CDR3 length: 12; CDR3 protein: CAWRGSQHEQFF
D gene: .; clone size: .; V gene: TRBV30; CDR3 length: 12; CDR3 protein: CAWRRDTYGYTF
D gene: .; clone size: .; V gene: TRBV7-8; CDR3 length: 14; CDR3 protein: CASSLISGLAEAFF
D gene: .; clone size: few; V gene: TRBV7-2; CDR3 length: 13; CDR3 protein: CASSLAGPVPLHF
D gene: .; clone size: .; V gene: TRBV6-5; CDR3 length: 15; CDR3 protein: CASSRRQEMNTEAFF
D gene: .; clone size: .; V gene: TRBV29-1; CDR3 length: 14; CDR3 protein: CSVGGETSNQPQHF
D gene: .; clone size: once; V gene: TRBV5-1; CDR3 length: 16; CDR3 protein: CASSLGDSISGNTIYF
D gene: .; clone size: .; V gene: TRBV2; CDR3 length: 13; CDR3 protein: CASRRDFNNEQFF
D gene: .; clone size: .; V gene: TRBV2; CDR3 length: 13; CDR3 protein: CASTPLGNYGYTF
D gene: TRBD2; clone size: .; V gene: TRBV11-2; CDR3 length: 18; CDR3 protein: CASSFRPSSGGYSYEQYF
D gene: .; clone size: .; V gene: TRBV10-3; CDR3 length: 14; CDR3 protein: CAISEGGRVVEQYF
D gene: .; clone size: .; V gene: TRBV7-9; CDR3 length: 12; CDR3 protein: CASSLSGDTQYF
D gene: .; clone size: .; V gene: TRBV29-1; CDR3 length: 12; CDR3 protein: CSVEGPGGGYTF
D gene: .; clone size: once; V gene: TRBV4-3; CDR3 length: 15; CDR3 protein: CASSQASRGGNIQYF
D gene: .; clone size: once; V gene: TRBV28; CDR3 length: 13; CDR3 protein: CASIMTLNTEAFF
D gene: .; clone size: .; V gene: TRBV15; CDR3 length: 14; CDR3 protein: CATSRGETTYEQYF
D gene: .; clone size: .; V gene: TRBV11-2; CDR3 length: 11; CDR3 protein: CASSSPLEQYF
D gene: .; clone size: .; V gene: TRBV12-3/TRBV12-4; CDR3 length: 12; CDR3 protein: CASSTGNYGYTF
D gene: TRBD2; clone size: .; V gene: TRBV9; CDR3 length: 12; CDR3 protein: CASRGTSGEQYF
D gene: TRBD1; clone size: .; V gene: TRBV4-3; CDR3 length: 15; CDR3 protein: CASSPRQGWNSPLHF
D gene: TRBD2; clone size: once; V gene: TRBV24-1; CDR3 length: 17; CDR3 protein: CATSDLETSGGRHTQYF
D gene: .; clone size: .; V gene: TRBV4-2; CDR3 length: 13; CDR3 protein: CASSQDRGRGYTF
D gene: TRBD1; clone size: .; V gene: TRBV19; CDR3 length: 16; CDR3 protein: CASAPGQGFTGNTIYF
D gene: .; clone size: .; V gene: TRBV19; CDR3 length: 15; CDR3 protein: CASSKGSTNQQPQHF
D gene: TRBD1; clone size: few; V gene: TRBV11-3; CDR3 length: 17; CDR3 protein: CASSLDLPGGSNTEAFF
D gene: TRBD1; clone size: .; V gene: TRBV11-3; CDR3 length: 17; CDR3 protein: CASSRSVTGGGKRGYTF
D gene: TRBD1; clone size: .; V gene: TRBV24-1; CDR3 length: 16; CDR3 protein: CATSDFRDRVGDTQYF
D gene: TRBD1; clone size: once; V gene: TRBV9; CDR3 length: 16; CDR3 protein: CASSLRGQAGQETQYF
D gene: TRBD2; clone size: .; V gene: TRBV11-2; CDR3 length: 17; CDR3 protein: CASSLRVAGHGADTQYF
D gene: .; clone size: few; V gene: TRBV4-2; CDR3 length: 16; CDR3 protein: CASSQAMGLGNTEAFF
D gene: .; clone size: once; V gene: TRBV25-1; CDR3 length: 12; CDR3 protein: CASSEIRLGQFF
D gene: TRBD2; clone size: .; V gene: TRBV6-2/TRBV6-3; CDR3 length: 17; CDR3 protein: CASSLTGTSGISNEQFF